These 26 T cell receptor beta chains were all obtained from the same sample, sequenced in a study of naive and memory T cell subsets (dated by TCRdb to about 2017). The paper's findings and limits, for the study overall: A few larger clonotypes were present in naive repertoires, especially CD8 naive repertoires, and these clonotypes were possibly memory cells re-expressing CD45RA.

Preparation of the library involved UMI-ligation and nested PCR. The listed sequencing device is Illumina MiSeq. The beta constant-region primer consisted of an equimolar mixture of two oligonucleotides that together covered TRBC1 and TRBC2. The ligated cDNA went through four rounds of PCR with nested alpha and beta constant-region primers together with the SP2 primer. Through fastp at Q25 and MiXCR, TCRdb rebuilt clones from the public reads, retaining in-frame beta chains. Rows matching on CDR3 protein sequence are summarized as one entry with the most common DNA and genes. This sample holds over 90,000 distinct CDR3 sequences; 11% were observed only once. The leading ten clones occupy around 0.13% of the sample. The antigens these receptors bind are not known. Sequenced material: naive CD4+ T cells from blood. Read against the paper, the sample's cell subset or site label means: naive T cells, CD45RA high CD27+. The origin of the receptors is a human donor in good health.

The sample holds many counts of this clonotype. Written as DNA, the CDR3 is TGTGCCAGTAGTATGGGACTAGCGGGAGCAGGGGTAATCTACGAGCAGTACTTC. Its protein is CASSMGLAGAGVIYEQYF. The J gene is TRBJ2-7, the V gene TRBV19; 14 bases map to TRBD2. The length of the CDR3 is 18 residues. J was trimmed by 3 bases and V by 3 bases; bases with no gene match: 10. CDR1 LNHDA and CDR2 SQIVND come from the germline V gene (reference sequence).

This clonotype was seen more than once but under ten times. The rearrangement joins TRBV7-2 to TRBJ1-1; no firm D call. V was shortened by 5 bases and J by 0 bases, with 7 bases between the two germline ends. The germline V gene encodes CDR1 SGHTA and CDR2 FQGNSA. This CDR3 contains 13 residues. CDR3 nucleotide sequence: TGTGCCAGCAGCCCCAGTCTGAACACTGAAGCTTTCTTT. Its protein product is CASSPSLNTEAFF.

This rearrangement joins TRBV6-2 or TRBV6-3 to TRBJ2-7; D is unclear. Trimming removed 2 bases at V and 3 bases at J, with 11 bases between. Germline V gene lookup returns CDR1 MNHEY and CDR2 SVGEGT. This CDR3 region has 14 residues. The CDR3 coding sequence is TGTGCCAGCAGTTACCAGAGCTGGGTCTACGAGCAGTACTTC. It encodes CASSYQSWVYEQYF.

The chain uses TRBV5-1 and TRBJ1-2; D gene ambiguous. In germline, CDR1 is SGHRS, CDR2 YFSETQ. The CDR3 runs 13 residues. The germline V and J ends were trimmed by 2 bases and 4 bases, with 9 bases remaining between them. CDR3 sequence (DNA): TGCGCCAGCAGCTTTCAGAACTTCTATGGCTACACCTTC. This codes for CASSFQNFYGYTF. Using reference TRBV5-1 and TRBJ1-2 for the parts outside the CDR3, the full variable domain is KAGVTQTPRYLIKTRGQQVTLSCSPISGHRSVSWYQQTPGQGLQFLFEYFSETQRNKGNFPGRFSGRQFSNSRSEMNVSTLELGDSALYLCASSFQNFYGYTFGSGTRLTVV.

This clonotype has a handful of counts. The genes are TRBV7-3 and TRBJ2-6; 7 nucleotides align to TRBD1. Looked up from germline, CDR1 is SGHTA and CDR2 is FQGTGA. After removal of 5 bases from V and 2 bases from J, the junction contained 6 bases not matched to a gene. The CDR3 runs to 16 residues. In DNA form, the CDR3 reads TGTGCCAGCAGCCCCCGGGACAGCGCTGGGGCCAACGTCCTGACTTTC. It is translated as CASSPRDSAGANVLTF.

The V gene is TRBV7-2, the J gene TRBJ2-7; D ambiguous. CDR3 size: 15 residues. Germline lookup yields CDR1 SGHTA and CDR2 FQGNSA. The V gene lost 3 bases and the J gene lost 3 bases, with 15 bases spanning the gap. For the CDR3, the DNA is TGTGCCAGCAGCTTTGGCCTCCGTACCGACTACGAGCAGTACTTC. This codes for CASSFGLRTDYEQYF.

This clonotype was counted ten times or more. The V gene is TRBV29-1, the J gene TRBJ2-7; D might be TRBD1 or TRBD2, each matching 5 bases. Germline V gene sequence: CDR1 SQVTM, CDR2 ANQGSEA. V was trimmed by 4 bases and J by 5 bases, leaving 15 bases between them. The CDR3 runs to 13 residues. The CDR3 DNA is TGCAGCGTTGTCCGGGACGTCGCCAACGAGCAGTACTTC. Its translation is CSVVRDVANEQYF.

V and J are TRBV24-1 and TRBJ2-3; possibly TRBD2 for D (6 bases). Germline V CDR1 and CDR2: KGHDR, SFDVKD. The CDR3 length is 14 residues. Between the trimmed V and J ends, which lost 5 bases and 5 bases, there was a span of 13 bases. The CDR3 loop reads CATSVGGDKDTQYF. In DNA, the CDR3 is TGTGCCACCAGTGTCGGGGGTGACAAAGATACGCAGTATTTT.

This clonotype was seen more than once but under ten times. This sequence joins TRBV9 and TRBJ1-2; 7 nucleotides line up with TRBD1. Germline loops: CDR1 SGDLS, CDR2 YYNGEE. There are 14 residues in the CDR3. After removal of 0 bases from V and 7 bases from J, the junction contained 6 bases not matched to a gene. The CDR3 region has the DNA TGTGCCAGCAGCGTAGGACAGGGAACGTCTGGCTACACCTTC. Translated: CASSVGQGTSGYTF.

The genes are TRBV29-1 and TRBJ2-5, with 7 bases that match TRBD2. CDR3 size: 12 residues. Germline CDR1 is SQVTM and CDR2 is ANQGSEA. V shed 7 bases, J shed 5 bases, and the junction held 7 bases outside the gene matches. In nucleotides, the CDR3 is TGCAGCGCTGGGTCCGGGAGGGAGACCCAGTACTTC. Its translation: CSAGSGRETQYF.

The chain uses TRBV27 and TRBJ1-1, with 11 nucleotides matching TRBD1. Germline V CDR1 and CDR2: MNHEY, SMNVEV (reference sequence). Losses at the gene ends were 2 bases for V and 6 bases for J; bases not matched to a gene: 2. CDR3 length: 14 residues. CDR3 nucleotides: TGTGCCAGCAGTTTAGGACAGGGGGCGGCTGAAGCTTTCTTT. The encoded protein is CASSLGQGAAEAFF.

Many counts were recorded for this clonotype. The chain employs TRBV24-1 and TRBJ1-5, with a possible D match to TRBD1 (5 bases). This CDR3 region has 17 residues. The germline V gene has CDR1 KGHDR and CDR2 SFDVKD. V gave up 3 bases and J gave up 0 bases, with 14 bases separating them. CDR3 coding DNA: TGTGCCACCAGTGATACCCGGGACGGTTATAGCAATCAGCCCCAGCATTTT. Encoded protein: CATSDTRDGYSNQPQHF.

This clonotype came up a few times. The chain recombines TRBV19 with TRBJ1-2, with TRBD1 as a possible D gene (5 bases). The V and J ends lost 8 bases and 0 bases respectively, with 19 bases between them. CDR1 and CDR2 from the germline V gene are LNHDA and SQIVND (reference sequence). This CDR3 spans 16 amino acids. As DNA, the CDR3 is TGTGCCAGTCGAGAGTGGGGAGGGGCTGCTAACTATGGCTACACCTTC. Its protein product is CASREWGGAANYGYTF.

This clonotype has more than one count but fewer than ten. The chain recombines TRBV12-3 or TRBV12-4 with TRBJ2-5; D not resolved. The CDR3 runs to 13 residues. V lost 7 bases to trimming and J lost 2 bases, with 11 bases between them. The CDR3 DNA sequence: TGTGCCAGCACCCTGGGCGCTCAAGAGACCCAGTACTTC. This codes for CASTLGAQETQYF.

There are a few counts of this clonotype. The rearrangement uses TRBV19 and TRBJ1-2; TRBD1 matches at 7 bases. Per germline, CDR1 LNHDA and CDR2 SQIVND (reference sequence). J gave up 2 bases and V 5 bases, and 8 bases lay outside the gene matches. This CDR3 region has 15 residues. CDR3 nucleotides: TGTGCCAGTAGTGCGGGGGGACAGCTAAACTATGGCTACACCTTC. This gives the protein CASSAGGQLNYGYTF.

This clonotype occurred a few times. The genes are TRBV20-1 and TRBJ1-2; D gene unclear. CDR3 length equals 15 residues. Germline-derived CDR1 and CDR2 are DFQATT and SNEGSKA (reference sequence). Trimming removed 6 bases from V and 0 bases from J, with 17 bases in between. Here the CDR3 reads CSASPGGKTNYGYTF. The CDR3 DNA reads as TGCAGTGCCAGCCCGGGAGGCAAGACTAACTATGGCTACACCTTC.

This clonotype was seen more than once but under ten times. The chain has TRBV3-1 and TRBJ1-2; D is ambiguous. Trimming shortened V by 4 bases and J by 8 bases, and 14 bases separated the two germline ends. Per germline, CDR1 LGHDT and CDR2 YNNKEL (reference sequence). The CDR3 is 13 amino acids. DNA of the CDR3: TGTGCCAGCAGCCTAGGACTGCCGCAAGGCTACACCTTC. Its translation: CASSLGLPQGYTF.

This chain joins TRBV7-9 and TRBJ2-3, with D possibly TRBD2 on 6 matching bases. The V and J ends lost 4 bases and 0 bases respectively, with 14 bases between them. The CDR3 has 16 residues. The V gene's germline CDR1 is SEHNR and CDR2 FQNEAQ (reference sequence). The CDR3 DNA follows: TGTGCCAGCAGCTCCCCTCTAGCGCTTAGCACAGATACGCAGTATTTT. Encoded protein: CASSSPLALSTDTQYF.

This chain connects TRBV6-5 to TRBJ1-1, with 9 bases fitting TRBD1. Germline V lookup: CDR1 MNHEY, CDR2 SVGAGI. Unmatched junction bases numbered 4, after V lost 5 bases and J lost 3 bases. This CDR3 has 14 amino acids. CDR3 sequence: CASSIGDRDTEAFF. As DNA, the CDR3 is TGTGCCAGCAGTATAGGGGACAGGGACACTGAAGCTTTCTTT.

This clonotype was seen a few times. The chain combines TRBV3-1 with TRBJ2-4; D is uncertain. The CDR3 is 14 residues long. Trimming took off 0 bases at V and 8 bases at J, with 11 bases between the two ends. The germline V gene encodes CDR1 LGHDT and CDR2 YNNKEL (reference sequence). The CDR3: CASSQEAFQHIQYF. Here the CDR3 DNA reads TGTGCCAGCAGCCAAGAGGCATTCCAACACATTCAGTACTTC.

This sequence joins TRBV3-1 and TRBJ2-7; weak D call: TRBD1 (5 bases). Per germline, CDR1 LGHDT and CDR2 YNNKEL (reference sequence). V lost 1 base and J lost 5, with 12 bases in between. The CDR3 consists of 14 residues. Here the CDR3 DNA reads TGTGCCAGCAGCCAAGGACAGTATGTTCACGAGCAGTACTTC. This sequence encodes CASSQGQYVHEQYF.

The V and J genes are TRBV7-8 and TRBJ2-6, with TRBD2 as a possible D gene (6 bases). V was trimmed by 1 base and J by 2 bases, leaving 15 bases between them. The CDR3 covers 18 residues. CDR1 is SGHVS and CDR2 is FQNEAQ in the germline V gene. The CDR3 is CASSLGGGNIPGANVLTF. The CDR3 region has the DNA TGTGCCAGCAGCTTAGGTGGAGGGAATATCCCTGGGGCCAACGTCCTGACTTTC.

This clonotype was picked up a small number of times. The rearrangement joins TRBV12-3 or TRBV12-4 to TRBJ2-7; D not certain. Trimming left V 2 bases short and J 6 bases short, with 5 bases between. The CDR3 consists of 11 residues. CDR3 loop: CASSLSLEQYF. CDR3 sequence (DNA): TGTGCCAGCAGTTTATCACTCGAGCAGTACTTC.

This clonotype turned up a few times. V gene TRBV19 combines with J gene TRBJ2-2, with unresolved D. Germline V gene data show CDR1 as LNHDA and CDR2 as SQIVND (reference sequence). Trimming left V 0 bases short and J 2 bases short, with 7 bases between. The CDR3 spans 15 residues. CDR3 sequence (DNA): TGTGCCAGTAGTATAGATTCTTTAAACACCGGGGAGCTGTTTTTT. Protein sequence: CASSIDSLNTGELFF.

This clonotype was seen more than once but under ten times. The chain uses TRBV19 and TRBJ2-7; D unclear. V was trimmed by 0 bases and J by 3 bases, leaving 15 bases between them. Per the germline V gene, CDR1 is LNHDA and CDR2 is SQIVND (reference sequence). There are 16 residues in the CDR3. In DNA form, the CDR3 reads TGTGCCAGTAGTATAGACGTATCCTGGCCCCTCTACGAGCAGTACTTC. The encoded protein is CASSIDVSWPLYEQYF.

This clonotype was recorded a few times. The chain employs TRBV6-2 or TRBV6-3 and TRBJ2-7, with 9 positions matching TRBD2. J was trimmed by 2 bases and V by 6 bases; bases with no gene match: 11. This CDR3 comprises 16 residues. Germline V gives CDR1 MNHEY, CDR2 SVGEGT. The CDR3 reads CASRPLREGPTYEQYF. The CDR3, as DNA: TGTGCCAGCAGACCCCTGCGGGAGGGCCCGACCTACGAGCAGTACTTC.